The next 19 T cell receptor beta chains were all read from a single sample in a study of cytomegalovirus exposure and HLA in healthy donors. The PCR made use of 60 Vbeta and 13 Jbeta primers. Repertoires were generated with immunoSEQ multiplex PCR, while TCRdb's copy carries only in-frame clones and drops some. There are about 130,000 clones in the sample; roughly 80% occur only once, and around 2.2% lies in the top ten. Sequenced material: PBMCs. The source is a man younger than 40 in good health and CMV-seronegative.

This clone was picked up one time. The V gene is TRBV7-9, the J gene TRBJ2-3; 10 bases match TRBD1. This CDR3 is 16 amino acids long. CDR1 and CDR2 from the germline V gene are SEHNR and FQNEAQ (reference sequence). The J segment lost 5 bases and the V segment lost 11 bases, leaving 16 bases of the junction unmatched. CDR3 coding DNA: TGTGCCGTGGAACTATGGGGACAGGGGATTGTAGATACGCAGTATTTT. As protein: CAVELWGQGIVDTQYF.

The rearrangement links TRBV7-4 to TRBJ1-4; D call uncertain. V was pared by 4 bases and J by 9 bases, with 21 bases between. CDR1 is SGHVT, CDR2 SQSDAQ, per germline. The CDR3 runs to 16 residues. The CDR3 bases are TGTGCCAGCAGCTCTTCCCCTTCCGGGGAAGAAAAAAAACTGTTTTTT. Protein sequence: CASSSSPSGEEKKLFF.

This clone showed up just once. This chain uses TRBV28 with TRBJ1-6; the D gene is possibly TRBD1 (5 bases). Germline V gene data show CDR1 as MDHEN and CDR2 as SYDVKM. CDR3 length: 18 residues. The V and J ends lost 7 bases and 0 bases respectively, with 19 bases between them. In nucleotides, the CDR3 is TGTGCCAGCAATTGGGTGCGGGGGGTAAGCTCCTATAATTCACCCCTCCACTTT. Its protein product is CASNWVRGVSSYNSPLHF.

The rearrangement uses TRBV27 and TRBJ2-2; possibly TRBD1 for D (6 bases). Germline V gives CDR1 MNHEY, CDR2 SMNVEV (reference sequence). The CDR3 runs 14 residues. With 6 bases removed from V and 2 bases from J, the gap between germline ends came to 10 bases. The CDR3 reads CASRKDRNTGELFF. CDR3 nucleotides: TGTGCCAGCAGGAAGGACAGAAACACCGGGGAGCTGTTTTTT.

The chain combines TRBV7-9 with TRBJ1-1; TRBD1 is a possible D gene (6 bases). From germline, CDR1 is SEHNR and CDR2 FQNEAQ (reference sequence). This CDR3 has 14 amino acids. The V gene lost 5 bases and the J gene lost 1 base, with 11 bases spanning the gap. CDR3 bases: TGTGCCAGCAGCACCGGGACACCGAACACTGAAGCTTTCTTT. Protein: CASSTGTPNTEAFF.

V is TRBV28 and J is TRBJ1-5; D may be TRBD1 (5 bases). Trimming pared 5 bases from V and 5 bases from J, leaving 10 bases between. This CDR3 region has 13 residues. Per the germline V gene, CDR1 is MDHEN and CDR2 is SYDVKM. As DNA, the CDR3 is TGTGCCAGCAGTACCGGACAAGATCAGCCCCAGCATTTT. Its protein product is CASSTGQDQPQHF. Supplemented by reference TRBV28 and TRBJ1-5, the full variable domain reads DVKVTQSSRYLVKRTGEKVFLECVQDMDHENMFWYRQDPGLGLRLIYFSYDVKMKEKGDIPEGYSVSREKKERFSLILESASTNQTSMYLCASSTGQDQPQHFGDGTRLSIL.

This clone has only one observation. This rearrangement joins TRBV28 to TRBJ2-7; D is undetermined. This CDR3 has 15 amino acids. V lost 4 bases and J lost 6, with 19 bases in between. CDR1 is MDHEN and CDR2 is SYDVKM in the germline V gene. CDR3 loop: CASSSPSYMLLEQYF. CDR3 in DNA: TGTGCCAGCAGTTCTCCGTCCTATATGTTGCTCGAGCAGTACTTC.

This clone was seen more than once but under ten times. The V and J genes are TRBV29-1 and TRBJ2-1, with 7 bases that match TRBD2. Germline V gene data show CDR1 as SQVTM and CDR2 as ANQGSEA. This CDR3 is built from 13 residues. The V and J ends lost 8 bases and 10 bases, in that order; junction bases with no gene match: 14. The CDR3 protein is CSIPSAGLDEQFF. As DNA, the CDR3 is TGCAGCATACCCTCAGCGGGATTAGACGAGCAGTTCTTC.

The chain couples TRBV6-5 to TRBJ2-7, with TRBD2 as a possible D gene (8 bases). The CDR3 consists of 15 residues. The V end lost 4 bases, the J end lost 4 bases, and 17 bases lay between the germline ends. Germline CDR1 MNHEY, CDR2 SVGAGI. CDR3 in amino acids: CASSSQGGGGYEQYF. CDR3 in DNA: TGTGCCAGCAGTTCCCAAGGGGGCGGGGGGTACGAGCAGTACTTC.

This clone came up a few times. The chain carries TRBV7-2 and TRBJ1-5; TRBD1 is a possible D gene (5 bases). This CDR3 contains 15 residues. Deletions cut 1 base from V and 6 bases from J, with 13 bases between. Germline CDR1 reads SGHTA; CDR2 reads FQGNSA. The CDR3 DNA follows: TGTGCCAGCAGCTTAGGCGTAGCCAGGGTTCAGCCCCAGCATTTT. This translates into CASSLGVARVQPQHF.

The chain uses TRBV4-3 and TRBJ2-1, with D possibly matching TRBD2 (7 bases). CDR1 and CDR2 (germline): LGHNA, YSLEER. The V end lost 3 bases, the J end lost 8 bases, and 11 bases lay between the germline ends. The CDR3 loop spans 13 amino acids. Written as DNA, the CDR3 is TGCGCCAGCAGCCACCGAGGGGGGGATGAGCAGTTCTTC. It specifies CASSHRGGDEQFF.

The J gene is TRBJ2-7, the V gene TRBV6-5, with D perhaps TRBD1 (6 bases). Germline CDR1 and CDR2: MNHEY and SVGAGI. V lost 2 bases and J 7 bases, leaving 18 bases between the germline ends. The CDR3 is 15 residues long. The CDR3 bases are TGTGCCAGCAGTTACGGATCACAGGGTTCGGGGGAGCAGTACTTC. It encodes CASSYGSQGSGEQYF.

The chain employs TRBV28 and TRBJ2-7; 8 bases map to TRBD2. The CDR3 spans 14 residues. Germline CDR1 and CDR2: MDHEN and SYDVKM. The V gene end was trimmed by 2 bases and the J gene end by 5 bases; junction bases not matched to a gene: 5. CDR3 nucleotides: TGTGCCAGCAGTTTACGCGGGGGGTCAGACGAGCAGTACTTC. Protein sequence: CASSLRGGSDEQYF.

This clone was recorded a few times. The rearrangement joins TRBV27 to TRBJ2-7, with D possibly TRBD2 on 5 matching bases. The V gene's germline CDR1 is MNHEY and CDR2 SMNVEV (reference sequence). The CDR3 is 15 amino acids. V gave up 8 bases and J gave up 1 base, with 18 bases separating them. The DNA for the CDR3 is TGTGCCAGCGCCCGCCGAGGGCACACTTCCTACGAGCAGTACTTC. Protein: CASARRGHTSYEQYF.

To note about this clone: Other DNA sequences in the same sample also yield this CDR3. The V gene is TRBV15, the J gene TRBJ2-1; D is uncertain. The CDR3 spans 12 residues. V was shortened by 1 base and J by 10 bases, with 8 bases between the two germline ends. Germline assignment: CDR1 LNHNV and CDR2 YYDKDF (reference sequence). The CDR3 region is CATSRVLSEQFF. The DNA for the CDR3 is TGTGCCACCAGCAGAGTTCTAAGCGAGCAGTTCTTC.

The gene calls are TRBV5-1 and TRBJ2-1; D ambiguous. CDR1 SGHRS and CDR2 YFSETQ come from the germline V gene. The CDR3 extends over 15 amino acids. The germline V and J ends were trimmed by 3 bases and 0 bases, with 10 bases remaining between them. CDR3 in amino acids: CASSSGTSSYNEQFF. The CDR3 nucleotides are TGCGCCAGCAGCTCAGGTACAAGCTCCTACAATGAGCAGTTCTTC. The full variable domain, with the rest looked up from reference TRBV5-1 and TRBJ2-1, is KAGVTQTPRYLIKTRGQQVTLSCSPISGHRSVSWYQQTPGQGLQFLFEYFSETQRNKGNFPGRFSGRQFSNSRSEMNVSTLELGDSALYLCASSSGTSSYNEQFFGPGTRLTVL.

This chain links TRBV29-1 with TRBJ1-3; D uncertain. Germline CDR1 SQVTM, CDR2 ANQGSEA. The length of the CDR3 is 12 residues. V lost 4 bases, J lost 4 bases, and 8 bases lay in between. CDR3 bases: TGCAGCGTTGTTGGCAGGGGAAACACCATATATTTT. It codes for CSVVGRGNTIYF.

The chain has TRBV7-9 and TRBJ1-1; D is ambiguous. The CDR3 extends over 12 amino acids. Germline V CDR1 and CDR2: SEHNR, FQNEAQ (reference sequence). Trimming took off 2 bases at V and 1 base at J, with 2 bases between the two ends. CDR3 sequence: CASSLQNTEAFF. In nucleotides, the CDR3 is TGTGCCAGCAGCTTACAGAACACTGAAGCTTTCTTT. The complete variable domain, with remaining parts taken from reference TRBV7-9 and TRBJ1-1, reads DTGVSQNPRHKITKRGQNVTFRCDPISEHNRLYWYRQTLGQGPEFLTYFQNEAQLEKSRLLSDRFSAERPKGSFSTLEIQRTEQGDSAMYLCASSLQNTEAFFGQGTRLTVV.

V is TRBV2 and J is TRBJ1-1, with D maybe TRBD1 (5 bases). The germline V gene encodes CDR1 SNHLY and CDR2 FYNNEI. The CDR3 extends over 13 amino acids. The V and J ends lost 4 bases and 2 bases respectively, with 8 bases between them. CDR3 residues: CASSADSNTEAFF. The CDR3 coding sequence is TGTGCCAGCAGTGCAGACAGTAACACTGAAGCTTTCTTT.